Each of the 9 T cell receptor beta chains below was sequenced from the same sample in a study of blood T cell repertoires in COVID-19. The repertoire was sequenced with immunoSEQ multiplex PCR; TCRdb's copy has only in-frame clones and lacks some. This table has 150,000 or so clones, about four fifths appearing once. The sequenced sample consisted of peripheral blood. All receptors come from a woman in her sixties with acute or convalescent COVID-19.

This chain joins TRBV7-9 and TRBJ1-2; 9 nucleotides agree with TRBD1. V dropped 7 bases and J dropped 7; count of bases not matched to a gene: 13. The CDR3 has 15 residues. Germline V gene sequence: CDR1 SEHNR, CDR2 FQNEAQ (reference sequence). As DNA, the CDR3 is TGTGCCAGCACCCGTGGGGACAGGGTCCTTCTTGGCTACACCTTC. Translating it yields CASTRGDRVLLGYTF. Full variable domain (rest looked up from reference TRBV7-9 and TRBJ1-2): DTGVSQNPRHKITKRGQNVTFRCDPISEHNRLYWYRQTLGQGPEFLTYFQNEAQLEKSRLLSDRFSAERPKGSFSTLEIQRTEQGDSAMYLCASTRGDRVLLGYTFGSGTRLTVV.

The rearrangement uses TRBV28 and TRBJ1-4; 10 nucleotides agree with TRBD1. With 7 bases clipped from V and 2 bases from J, the junction kept 16 bases outside the gene matches. This CDR3 spans 19 amino acids. Looked up from germline, CDR1 is MDHEN and CDR2 is SYDVKM. This CDR3 is CASNKPGGQGFVTNEKLFF. The CDR3 DNA reads TGTGCCAGCAATAAACCAGGGGGACAGGGGTTCGTGACTAATGAAAAACTGTTTTTT. The full variable domain, in which reference TRBV28 and TRBJ1-4 provide the parts outside the CDR3, is DVKVTQSSRYLVKRTGEKVFLECVQDMDHENMFWYRQDPGLGLRLIYFSYDVKMKEKGDIPEGYSVSREKKERFSLILESASTNQTSMYLCASNKPGGQGFVTNEKLFFGSGTQLSVL.

This clone was counted a few times. The chain has TRBV5-1 and TRBJ2-7; TRBD1 matches at 8 bases. The ends lost 0 bases at V and 3 bases at J; junction bases unmatched: 2. The CDR3 runs to 14 residues. CDR1 and CDR2 (germline): SGHRS, YFSETQ. The CDR3 nucleotides read TGCGCCAGCAGCTTGGGCACAGGGGGCTACGAGCAGTACGTC. This sequence encodes CASSLGTGGYEQYV.

CDR3 region: CASSLVPITSGGTETQYF. CDR3 in DNA: TGCGCCAGCAGCTTGGTCCCCATAACTAGCGGGGGGACCGAGACCCAGTACTTC. The chain employs TRBV5-1 and TRBJ2-5, with 12 bases aligning to TRBD2. The CDR3 runs to 18 residues. Germline V CDR1 and CDR2: SGHRS, YFSETQ. With V trimmed by 0 bases and J by 5 bases, 11 bases remained unmatched.

The chain joins TRBV18 to TRBJ2-4, with 8 bases matching TRBD1. The CDR3 extends over 16 amino acids. After removal of 6 bases from V and 6 bases from J, the junction contained 13 bases not matched to a gene. The germline CDR1 and CDR2 sequences are KGHSH and LQKENI. CDR3 coding DNA: TGTGCCAGCTCCCTGGCCACGGGACAGGTGACAAACATTCAGTACTTC. Amino acids: CASSLATGQVTNIQYF.

The chain couples TRBV7-2 to TRBJ1-1; 8 bases fit TRBD1. The CDR3 spans 16 residues. The germline gives CDR1 SGHTA, CDR2 FQGNSA. Trimming cost V 5 bases and J 1 base; bases outside gene matches: 9. CDR3 loop: CASSADRGGRNTEAFF. CDR3 sequence (DNA): TGTGCCAGCAGCGCAGACAGGGGTGGTAGGAACACTGAAGCTTTCTTT.

The rearrangement joins TRBV7-3 to TRBJ1-5; the D is unclear. Germline V CDR1 and CDR2: SGHTA, FQGTGA. The CDR3 extends over 13 amino acids. With 4 bases removed from V and 5 bases from J, the gap between germline ends came to 9 bases. For the CDR3, the DNA is TGTGCCAGCAGCTCACAGCGGGATCAGCCCCAGCATTTT. It translates to CASSSQRDQPQHF.

The chain combines TRBV4-1 with TRBJ1-2; a possible D gene is TRBD1 (6 bases). The CDR3 runs to 16 residues. Per the germline V gene, CDR1 is MGHRA and CDR2 is YSYEKL. The V end lost 1 base, the J end lost 5 bases, and 17 bases lay between the germline ends. The CDR3 here is CASSQVGQRTKYGYTF. CDR3 nucleotides: TGCGCCAGCAGCCAAGTGGGACAACGTACGAAATATGGCTACACCTTC.

This rearrangement joins TRBV19 to TRBJ1-5; 7 nucleotides align to TRBD1. With V trimmed by 5 bases and J by 8 bases, 6 bases remained unmatched. This CDR3 has 13 residues. Germline CDR1 reads LNHDA; CDR2 reads SQIVND (reference sequence). This CDR3 reads CASSGDREKPQHF. The CDR3 bases are TGTGCCAGTAGTGGAGACAGGGAAAAGCCCCAGCATTTT. The full variable domain, with the rest looked up from reference TRBV19 and TRBJ1-5, is DGGITQSPKYLFRKEGQNVTLSCEQNLNHDAMYWYRQDPGQGLRLIYYSQIVNDFQKGDIAEGYSVSREKKESFPLTVTSAQKNPTAFYLCASSGDREKPQHFGDGTRLSIL.